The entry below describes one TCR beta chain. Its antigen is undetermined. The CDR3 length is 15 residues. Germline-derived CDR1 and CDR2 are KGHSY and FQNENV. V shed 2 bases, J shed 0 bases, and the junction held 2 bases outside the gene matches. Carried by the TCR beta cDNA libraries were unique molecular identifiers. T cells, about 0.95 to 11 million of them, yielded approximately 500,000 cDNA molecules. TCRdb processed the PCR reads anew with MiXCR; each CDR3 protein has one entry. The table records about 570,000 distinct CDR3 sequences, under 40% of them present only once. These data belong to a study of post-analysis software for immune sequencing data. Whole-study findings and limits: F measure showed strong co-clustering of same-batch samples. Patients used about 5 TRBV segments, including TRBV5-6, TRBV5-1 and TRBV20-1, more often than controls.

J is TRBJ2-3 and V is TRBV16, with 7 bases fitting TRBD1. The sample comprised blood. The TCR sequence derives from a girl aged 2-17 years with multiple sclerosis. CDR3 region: CASSQLRGSTDTQYF. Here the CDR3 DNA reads TGTGCCAGCAGCCAACTCAGGGGGAGCACAGATACGCAGTATTTT.